The present T cell receptor (beta chain) was sequenced within a study of cytomegalovirus exposure and HLA in healthy donors. Study results and caveats: In vitro, a few CMV-associated chains proved specific for CMV antigens.

As concerns this clone: What it binds is unknown.

V was pared by 5 bases and J by 1 base, with 11 bases between. The germline V gene has CDR1 SEHNR and CDR2 FQNEAQ (reference sequence). The CDR3 totals 14 residues. The method was immunoSEQ multiplex PCR; TCRdb's version includes in-frame clones alone and lacks a portion of them. Of 90,000 to 120,000 clones in the sample, nearly 97% are singletons; the top ten hold roughly 0.7%. Sequencing input: PBMCs. The chain recombines TRBV7-9 with TRBJ1-1; D uncertain. The sequence derives from a woman in her late teens or twenties in good health and CMV-seronegative. The CDR3 DNA follows: TGTGCCAGCAGCCATACCCCGGGGAACACTGAAGCTTTCTTT. Translating it yields CASSHTPGNTEAFF.